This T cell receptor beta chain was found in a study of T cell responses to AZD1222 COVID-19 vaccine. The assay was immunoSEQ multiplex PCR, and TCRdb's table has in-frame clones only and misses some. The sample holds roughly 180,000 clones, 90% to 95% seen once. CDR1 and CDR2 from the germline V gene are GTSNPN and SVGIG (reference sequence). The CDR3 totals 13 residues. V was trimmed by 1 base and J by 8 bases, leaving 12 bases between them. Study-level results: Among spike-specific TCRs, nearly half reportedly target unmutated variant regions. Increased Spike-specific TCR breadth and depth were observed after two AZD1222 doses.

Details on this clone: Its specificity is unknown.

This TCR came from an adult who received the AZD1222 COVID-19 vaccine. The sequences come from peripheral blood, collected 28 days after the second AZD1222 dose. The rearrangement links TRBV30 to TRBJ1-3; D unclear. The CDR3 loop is CAWSDIGVDTIYF. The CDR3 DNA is TGTGCCTGGAGTGATATTGGAGTTGACACCATATATTTT.